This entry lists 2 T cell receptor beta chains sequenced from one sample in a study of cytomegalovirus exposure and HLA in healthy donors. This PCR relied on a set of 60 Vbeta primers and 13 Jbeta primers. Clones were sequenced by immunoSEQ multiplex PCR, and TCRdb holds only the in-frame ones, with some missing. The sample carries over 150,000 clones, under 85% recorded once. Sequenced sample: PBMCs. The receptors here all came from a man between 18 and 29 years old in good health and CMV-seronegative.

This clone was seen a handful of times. CDR3 nucleotides: TGTGCCAGCAGCTCCCCGGACAGTCCGATCCAAAACACCATATATTTT. Residues: CASSSPDSPIQNTIYF. The V call is TRBV5-6, the J call TRBJ1-3, with D possibly matching TRBD1 (6 bases). In germline, CDR1 is SGHDT, CDR2 YYEEEE. The CDR3 runs 16 residues. V lost 3 bases and J lost 6, with 19 bases in between.

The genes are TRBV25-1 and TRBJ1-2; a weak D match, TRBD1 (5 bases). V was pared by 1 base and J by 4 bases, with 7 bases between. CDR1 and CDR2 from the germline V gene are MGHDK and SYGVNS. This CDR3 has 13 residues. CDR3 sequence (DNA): TGTGCCAGCAGTGAATGGAGGGGCTATGGCTACACCTTC. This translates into CASSEWRGYGYTF.